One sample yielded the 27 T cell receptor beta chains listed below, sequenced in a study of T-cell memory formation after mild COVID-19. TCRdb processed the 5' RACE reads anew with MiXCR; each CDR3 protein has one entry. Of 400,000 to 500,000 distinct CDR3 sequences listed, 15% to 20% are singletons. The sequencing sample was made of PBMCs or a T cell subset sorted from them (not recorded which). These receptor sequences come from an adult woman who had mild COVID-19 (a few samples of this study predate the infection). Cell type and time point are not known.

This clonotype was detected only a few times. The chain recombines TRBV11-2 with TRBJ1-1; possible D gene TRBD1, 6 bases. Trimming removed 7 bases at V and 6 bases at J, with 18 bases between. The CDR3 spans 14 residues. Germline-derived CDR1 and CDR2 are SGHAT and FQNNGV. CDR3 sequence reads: CASIILGDKPEAFF. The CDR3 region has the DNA TGTGCCAGCATAATTTTGGGGGACAAACCTGAAGCTTTCTTT. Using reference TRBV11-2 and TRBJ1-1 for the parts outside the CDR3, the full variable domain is EAGVAQSPRYKIIEKRQSVAFWCNPISGHATLYWYQQILGQGPKLLIQFQNNGVVDDSQLPKDRFSAERLKGVDSTLKIQPAKLEDSAVYLCASIILGDKPEAFFGQGTRLTVV.

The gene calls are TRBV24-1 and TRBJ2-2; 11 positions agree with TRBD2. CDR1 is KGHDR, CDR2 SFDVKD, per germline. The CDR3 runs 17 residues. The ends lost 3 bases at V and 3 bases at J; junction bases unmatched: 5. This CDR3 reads CATSDLAGGGYTGELFF. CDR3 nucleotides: TGTGCCACCAGTGATCTAGCGGGAGGCGGGTACACCGGGGAGCTGTTTTTT.

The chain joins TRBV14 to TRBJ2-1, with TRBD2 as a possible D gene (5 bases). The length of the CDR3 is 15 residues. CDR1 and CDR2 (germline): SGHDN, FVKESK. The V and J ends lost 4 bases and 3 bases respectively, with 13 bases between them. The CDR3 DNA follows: TGTGCCAGCAGCCCTCTCGACCGGGACTACAATGAGCAGTTCTTC. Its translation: CASSPLDRDYNEQFF.

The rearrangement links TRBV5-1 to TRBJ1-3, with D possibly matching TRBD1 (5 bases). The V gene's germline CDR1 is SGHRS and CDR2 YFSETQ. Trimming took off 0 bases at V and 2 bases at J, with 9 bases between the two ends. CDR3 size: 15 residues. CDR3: CASSLDWGAGNTIYF. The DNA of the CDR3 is TGCGCCAGCAGCTTGGACTGGGGGGCTGGAAACACCATATATTTT.

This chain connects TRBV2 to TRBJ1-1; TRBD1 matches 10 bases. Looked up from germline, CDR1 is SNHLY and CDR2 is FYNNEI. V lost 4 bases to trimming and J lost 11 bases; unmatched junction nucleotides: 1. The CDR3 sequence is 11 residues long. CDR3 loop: CASSADRGAFF. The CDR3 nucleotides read TGTGCCAGCAGTGCGGACAGGGGGGCTTTCTTT.

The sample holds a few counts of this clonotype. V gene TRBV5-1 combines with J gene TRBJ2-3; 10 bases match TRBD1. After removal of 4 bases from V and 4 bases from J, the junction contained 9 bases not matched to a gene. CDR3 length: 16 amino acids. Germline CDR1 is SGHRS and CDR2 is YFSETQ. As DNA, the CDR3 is TGCGCCAGCAGCCTTTACCGGGACAGGGGCCCAGATACGCAGTATTTT. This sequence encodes CASSLYRDRGPDTQYF. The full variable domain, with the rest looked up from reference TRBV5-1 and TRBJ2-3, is KAGVTQTPRYLIKTRGQQVTLSCSPISGHRSVSWYQQTPGQGLQFLFEYFSETQRNKGNFPGRFSGRQFSNSRSEMNVSTLELGDSALYLCASSLYRDRGPDTQYFGPGTRLTVL.

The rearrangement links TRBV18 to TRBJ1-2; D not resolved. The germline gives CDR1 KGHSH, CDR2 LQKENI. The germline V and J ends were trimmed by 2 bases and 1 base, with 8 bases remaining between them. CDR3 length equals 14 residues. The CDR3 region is CASSPSTRNYGYTF. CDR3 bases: TGTGCCAGCTCACCATCGACACGTAACTATGGCTACACCTTC.

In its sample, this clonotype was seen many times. The CDR3 coding sequence is TGTGCCAGCAGTTACGGGCAGGGGAACACCGGGGAGCTGTTTTTT. Residues: CASSYGQGNTGELFF. The chain joins TRBV6-5 to TRBJ2-2; TRBD1 is a possible D gene (5 bases). V dropped 2 bases and J dropped 1 base, with 8 bases sitting between them. The CDR3 totals 15 residues. CDR1 is MNHEY and CDR2 is SVGAGI in the germline V gene.

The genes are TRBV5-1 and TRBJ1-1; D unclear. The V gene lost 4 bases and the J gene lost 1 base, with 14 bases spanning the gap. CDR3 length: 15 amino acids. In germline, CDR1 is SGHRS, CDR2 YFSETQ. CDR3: CASSVPGGRNTEAFF. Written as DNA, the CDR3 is TGCGCCAGCAGCGTCCCGGGAGGCCGGAACACTGAAGCTTTCTTT.

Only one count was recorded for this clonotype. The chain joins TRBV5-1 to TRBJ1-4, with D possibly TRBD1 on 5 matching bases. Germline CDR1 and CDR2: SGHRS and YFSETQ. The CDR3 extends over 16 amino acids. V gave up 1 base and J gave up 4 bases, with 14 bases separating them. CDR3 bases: TGCGCCAGCAGCTTGCTTGGGACGGACATTAATGAAAAACTGTTTTTT. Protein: CASSLLGTDINEKLFF.

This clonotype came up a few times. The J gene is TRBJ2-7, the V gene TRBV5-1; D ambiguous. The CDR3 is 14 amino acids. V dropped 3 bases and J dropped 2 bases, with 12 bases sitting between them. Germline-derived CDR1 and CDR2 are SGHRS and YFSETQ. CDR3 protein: CASSSITATYEQYF. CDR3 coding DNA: TGCGCCAGCAGCTCGATAACAGCCACCTACGAGCAGTACTTC. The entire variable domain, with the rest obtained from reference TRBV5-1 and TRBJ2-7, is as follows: KAGVTQTPRYLIKTRGQQVTLSCSPISGHRSVSWYQQTPGQGLQFLFEYFSETQRNKGNFPGRFSGRQFSNSRSEMNVSTLELGDSALYLCASSSITATYEQYFGPGTRLTVT.

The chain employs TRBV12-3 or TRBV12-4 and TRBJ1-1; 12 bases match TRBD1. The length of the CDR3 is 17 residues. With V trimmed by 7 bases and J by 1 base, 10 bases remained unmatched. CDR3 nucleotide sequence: TGTGCCAGCATCCTGGGCGGGACAGGGGGCTCGAACACTGAAGCTTTCTTT. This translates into CASILGGTGGSNTEAFF.

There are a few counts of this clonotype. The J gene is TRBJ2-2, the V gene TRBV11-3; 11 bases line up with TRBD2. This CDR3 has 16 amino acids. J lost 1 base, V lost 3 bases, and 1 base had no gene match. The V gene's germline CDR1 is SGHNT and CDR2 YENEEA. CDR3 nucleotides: TGTGCCAGCAGCTTCGGGACTAGCGGGAACACCGGGGAGCTGTTTTTT. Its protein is CASSFGTSGNTGELFF.

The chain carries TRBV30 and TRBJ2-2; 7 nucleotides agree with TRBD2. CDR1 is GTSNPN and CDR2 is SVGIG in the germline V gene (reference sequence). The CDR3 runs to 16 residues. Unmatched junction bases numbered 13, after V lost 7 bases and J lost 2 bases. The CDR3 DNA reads TGTGCCTTTAGCACCGGGACTACTCCAAACACCGGGGAGCTGTTTTTT. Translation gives CAFSTGTTPNTGELFF.

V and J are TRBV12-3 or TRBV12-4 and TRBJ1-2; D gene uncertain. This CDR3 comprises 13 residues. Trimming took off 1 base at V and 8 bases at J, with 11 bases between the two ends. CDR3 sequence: CASSLEMGSGYTF. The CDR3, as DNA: TGTGCCAGCAGTTTAGAGATGGGGTCCGGCTACACCTTC.

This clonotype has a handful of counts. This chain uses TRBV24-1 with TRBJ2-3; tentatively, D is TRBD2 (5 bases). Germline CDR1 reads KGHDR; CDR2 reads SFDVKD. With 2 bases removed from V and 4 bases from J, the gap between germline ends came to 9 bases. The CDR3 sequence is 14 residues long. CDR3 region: CATSDWGVSDTQYF. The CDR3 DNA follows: TGTGCCACCAGTGATTGGGGAGTGTCAGATACGCAGTATTTT.

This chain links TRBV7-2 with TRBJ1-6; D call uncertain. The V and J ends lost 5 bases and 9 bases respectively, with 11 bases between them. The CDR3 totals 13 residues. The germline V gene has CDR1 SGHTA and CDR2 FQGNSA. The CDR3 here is CASSPGPGSPLHF. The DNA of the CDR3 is TGTGCCAGCAGCCCCGGGCCGGGTTCACCCCTCCACTTT.

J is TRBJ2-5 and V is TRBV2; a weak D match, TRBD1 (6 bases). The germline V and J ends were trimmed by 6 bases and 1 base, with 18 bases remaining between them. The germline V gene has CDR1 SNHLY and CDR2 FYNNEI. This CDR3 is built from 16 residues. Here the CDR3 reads CASRVRGHRGQETQYF. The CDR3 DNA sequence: TGTGCCAGCAGAGTTAGGGGACACCGAGGCCAAGAGACCCAGTACTTC.

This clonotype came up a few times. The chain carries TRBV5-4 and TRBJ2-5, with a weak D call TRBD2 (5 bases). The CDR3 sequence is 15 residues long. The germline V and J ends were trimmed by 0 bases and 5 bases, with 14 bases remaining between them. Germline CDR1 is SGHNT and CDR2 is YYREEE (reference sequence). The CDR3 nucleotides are TGTGCCAGCAGCTTGGATGGGCGGGTGACGGAGACCCAGTACTTC. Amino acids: CASSLDGRVTETQYF.

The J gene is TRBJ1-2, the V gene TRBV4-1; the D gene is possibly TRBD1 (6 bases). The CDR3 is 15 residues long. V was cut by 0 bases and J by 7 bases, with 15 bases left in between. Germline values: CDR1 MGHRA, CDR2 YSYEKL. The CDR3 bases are TGCGCCAGCAGCCAAGAACGGGCAGGGGTTACTGGCTACACCTTC. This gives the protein CASSQERAGVTGYTF.

CDR3: CASSQPGQGLANEKLFF. The DNA for the CDR3 is TGCGCCAGCAGCCAACCGGGACAGGGGTTGGCTAATGAAAAACTGTTTTTT. The chain carries TRBV4-1 and TRBJ1-4, with 10 nucleotides matching TRBD1. The CDR3 is made up of 17 amino acids. The germline V gene encodes CDR1 MGHRA and CDR2 YSYEKL. The trim removed 2 bases at V and 3 bases at J, leaving 6 bases unmatched.

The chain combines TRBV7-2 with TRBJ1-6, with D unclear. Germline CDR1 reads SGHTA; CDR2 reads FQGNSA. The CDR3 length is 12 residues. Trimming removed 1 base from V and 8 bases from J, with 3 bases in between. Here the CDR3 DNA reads TGTGCCAGCAGCTTAGTGGATTCACCCCTCCACTTT. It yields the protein CASSLVDSPLHF.

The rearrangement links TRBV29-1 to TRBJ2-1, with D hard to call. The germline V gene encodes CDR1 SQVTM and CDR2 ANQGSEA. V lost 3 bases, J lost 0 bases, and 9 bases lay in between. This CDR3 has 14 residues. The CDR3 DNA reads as TGCAGCGTTGACCAGACGGTCTCCTACAATGAGCAGTTCTTC. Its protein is CSVDQTVSYNEQFF.

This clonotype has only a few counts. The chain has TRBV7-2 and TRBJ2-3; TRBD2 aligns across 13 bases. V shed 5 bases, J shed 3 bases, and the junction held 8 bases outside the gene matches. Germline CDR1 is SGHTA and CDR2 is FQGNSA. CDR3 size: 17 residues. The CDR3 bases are TGTGCCAGCAGCCCATTGACTAGCGGGAGGTGGACAGATACGCAGTATTTT. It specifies CASSPLTSGRWTDTQYF.

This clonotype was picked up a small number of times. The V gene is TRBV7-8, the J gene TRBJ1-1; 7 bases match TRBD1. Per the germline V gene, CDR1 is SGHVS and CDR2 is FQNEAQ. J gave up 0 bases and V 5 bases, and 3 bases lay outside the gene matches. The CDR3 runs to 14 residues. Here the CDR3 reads CASSTDRMNTEAFF. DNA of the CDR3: TGTGCCAGCAGCACGGACAGGATGAACACTGAAGCTTTCTTT.

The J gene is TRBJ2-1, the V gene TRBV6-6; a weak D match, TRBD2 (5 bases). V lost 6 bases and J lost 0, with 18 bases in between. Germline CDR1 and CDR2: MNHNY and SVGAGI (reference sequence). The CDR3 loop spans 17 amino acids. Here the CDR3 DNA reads TGTGCCAGCAGGACTAAACAGACCCTGAGCTCCTACAATGAGCAGTTCTTC. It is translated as CASRTKQTLSSYNEQFF.

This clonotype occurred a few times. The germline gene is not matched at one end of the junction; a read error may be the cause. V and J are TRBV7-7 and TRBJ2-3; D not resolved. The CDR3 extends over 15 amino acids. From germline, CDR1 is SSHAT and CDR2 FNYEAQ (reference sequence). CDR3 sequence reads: CASSLNPGPTDTQYF. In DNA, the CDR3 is TGTGCTAGCAGCTTAAATCCGGGTCCCACAGATACGCAGTATTTT.